This T cell receptor beta chain was sequenced in a study of T cells in Graves' hyperthyroidism and ophthalmopathy. In its sample, this clonotype was seen many times. The antigen remains undetermined. Stable Graves' hyperthyroidism denoted no ophthalmopathy progression over 18 months. Together with thyroid ultrasound, orbital computed tomography, serum thyroxine and TRAb, clinical symptoms were used for diagnoses. PBMCs stemmed from 10 ml fresh peripheral blood. The study, taken as a whole, reports: The model predicted ophthalmopathy a median approximately 6.3 months before onset.

Trimming left V 5 bases short and J 2 bases short, with 19 bases between. CDR3 length: 16 amino acids. Germline-derived CDR1 and CDR2 are MDHEN and SYDVKM. TCR beta CDR3 region amplification was performed from RNA transcripts. When the TCR CDR3 underwent first-round RT-PCR, the HTBI primer set was used. TCRdb ran MiXCR on the multiplex PCR reads and lists one entry per CDR3 protein. The data contain roughly 720,000 distinct CDR3 sequences, 15% to 20% of them singletons. The genes are TRBV28 and TRBJ2-7; D is possibly TRBD2 (6 bases). The sequenced sample was blood. The receptor was isolated from a man in his fifties with Graves' hyperthyroidism. The CDR3 loop is CASSLYPGGAAYEQYF. CDR3 nucleotide sequence: TGTGCCAGCAGTCTCTACCCCGGCGGGGCCGCCTACGAGCAGTACTTC.